This TCR beta chain was captured in a study of siplizumab effects on memory and regulatory T cells. Study-wide results and limits: Proliferating siplizumab-culture Tregs lacked confirmation of suppressive function. Roughly 75-95% of proliferating clones (CD4+ or CD8+) could not be assigned a naive or memory phenotype.

To note about this clone: Its target is unknown.

V gave up 0 bases and J gave up 5 bases, with 23 bases separating them. Germline CDR1 reads MNHEY; CDR2 reads SMNVEV (reference sequence). This CDR3 spans 19 amino acids. Measured with immunoSEQ multiplex PCR; TCRdb has only the in-frame clones, and not every one. The profile covers approximately 68,000 clones, with about 90% appearing a single time and approximately 31% taken by the ten largest. The chain recombines TRBV27 with TRBJ2-1; tentatively, D is TRBD1 (5 bases). Specimen: CD8+ T cells sorted from blood. The sequence was obtained from a human donor in good health. The CDR3 DNA is TGTGCCAGCAGTTTATCGCCGGACGATTGGGGCACACGGGACAATGAGCAGTTCTTC. It specifies CASSLSPDDWGTRDNEQFF.